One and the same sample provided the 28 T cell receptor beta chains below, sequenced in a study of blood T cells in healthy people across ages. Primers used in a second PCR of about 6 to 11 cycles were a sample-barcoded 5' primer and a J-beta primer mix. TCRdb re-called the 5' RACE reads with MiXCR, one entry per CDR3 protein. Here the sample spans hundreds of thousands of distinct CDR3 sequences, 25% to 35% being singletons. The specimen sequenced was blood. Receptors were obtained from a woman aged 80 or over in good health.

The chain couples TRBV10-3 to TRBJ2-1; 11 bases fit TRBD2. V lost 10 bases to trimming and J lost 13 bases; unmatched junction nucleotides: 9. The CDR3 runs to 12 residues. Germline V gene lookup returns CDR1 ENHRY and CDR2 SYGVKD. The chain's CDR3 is CATSGGKGTQFF. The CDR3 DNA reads TGTGCCACTAGCGGGGGGAAAGGGACCCAGTTCTTC.

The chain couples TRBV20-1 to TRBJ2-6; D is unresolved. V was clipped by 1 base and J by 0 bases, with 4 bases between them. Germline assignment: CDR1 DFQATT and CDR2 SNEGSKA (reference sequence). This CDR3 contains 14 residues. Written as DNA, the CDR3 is TGCAGTGCTAGAGTTGGCTCTGGGGCCAACGTCCTGACTTTC. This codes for CSARVGSGANVLTF.

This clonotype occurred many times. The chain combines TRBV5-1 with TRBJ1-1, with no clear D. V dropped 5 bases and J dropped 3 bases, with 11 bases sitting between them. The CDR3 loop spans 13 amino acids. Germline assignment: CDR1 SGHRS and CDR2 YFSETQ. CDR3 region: CASRRTSDTEAFF. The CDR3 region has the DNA TGCGCCAGCAGGAGGACCAGTGACACTGAAGCTTTCTTT.

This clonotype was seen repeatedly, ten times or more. The CDR3 protein is CAISRTSGNNEQFF. As DNA, the CDR3 is TGTGCCATCAGTAGGACTAGCGGGAACAATGAGCAGTTCTTC. This rearrangement joins TRBV10-3 to TRBJ2-1; 12 nucleotides align to TRBD2. The CDR3 runs to 14 residues. V dropped 5 bases and J dropped 5; count of bases not matched to a gene: 1. Looked up from germline, CDR1 is ENHRY and CDR2 is SYGVKD.

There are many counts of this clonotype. The DNA for the CDR3 is TGTGCCAGCAGACCGGACAGGGGAAGCCAAGAGACCCAGTACTTC. This encodes CASRPDRGSQETQYF. The genes are TRBV7-9 and TRBJ2-5; 9 bases fit TRBD1. J was trimmed by 1 base and V by 6 bases; bases with no gene match: 6. The CDR3 length is 15 residues. Germline CDR1 SEHNR, CDR2 FQNEAQ (reference sequence).

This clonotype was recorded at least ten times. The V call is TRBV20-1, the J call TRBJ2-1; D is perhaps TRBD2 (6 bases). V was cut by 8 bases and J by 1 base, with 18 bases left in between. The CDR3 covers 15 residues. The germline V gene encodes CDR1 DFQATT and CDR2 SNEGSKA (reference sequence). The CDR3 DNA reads TGCAGTACCCACGGTGACGGACTATCCTACAATGAGCAGTTCTTC. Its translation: CSTHGDGLSYNEQFF.

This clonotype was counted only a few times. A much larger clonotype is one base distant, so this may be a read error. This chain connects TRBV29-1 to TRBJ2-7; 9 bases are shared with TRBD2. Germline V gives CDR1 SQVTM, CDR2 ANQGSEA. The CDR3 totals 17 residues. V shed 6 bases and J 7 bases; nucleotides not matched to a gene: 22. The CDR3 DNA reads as TGCAGCGTCACCCGGCCCTCAGCGGGGGGAACCTACAATGAGCAGTACTTC. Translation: CSVTRPSAGGTYNEQYF.

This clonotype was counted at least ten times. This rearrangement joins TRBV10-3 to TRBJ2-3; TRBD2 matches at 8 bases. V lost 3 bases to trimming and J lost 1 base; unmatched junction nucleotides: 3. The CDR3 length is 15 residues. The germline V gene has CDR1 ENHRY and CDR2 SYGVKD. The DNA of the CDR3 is TGTGCCATCAGTGATCGGCGGGGGGGCACAGATACGCAGTATTTT. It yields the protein CAISDRRGGTDTQYF.

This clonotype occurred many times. CDR3 in amino acids: CASSLAWVSPNNEQFF. As DNA, the CDR3 is TGTGCCAGCAGCTTGGCCTGGGTATCACCCAACAATGAGCAGTTCTTC. V usage is TRBV5-8 and J usage is TRBJ2-1; D remains ambiguous. Trimming removed 0 bases from V and 5 bases from J, with 15 bases in between. Germline CDR1 is SGHTS and CDR2 is YDEGEE. CDR3 length: 16 residues.

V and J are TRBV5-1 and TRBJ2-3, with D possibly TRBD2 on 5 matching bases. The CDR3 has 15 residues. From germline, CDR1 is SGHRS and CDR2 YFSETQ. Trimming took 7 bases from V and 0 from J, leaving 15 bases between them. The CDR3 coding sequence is TGCGCCAGCGGGTCCGTTAGCGCCAGCACAGATACGCAGTATTTT. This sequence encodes CASGSVSASTDTQYF.

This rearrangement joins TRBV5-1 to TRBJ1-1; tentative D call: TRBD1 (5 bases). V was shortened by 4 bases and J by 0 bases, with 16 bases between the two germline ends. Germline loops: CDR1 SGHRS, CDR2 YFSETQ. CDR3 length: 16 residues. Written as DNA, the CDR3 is TGCGCCAGCAGCGCGGGAAGAGGGACCGTGAACACTGAAGCTTTCTTT. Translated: CASSAGRGTVNTEAFF.

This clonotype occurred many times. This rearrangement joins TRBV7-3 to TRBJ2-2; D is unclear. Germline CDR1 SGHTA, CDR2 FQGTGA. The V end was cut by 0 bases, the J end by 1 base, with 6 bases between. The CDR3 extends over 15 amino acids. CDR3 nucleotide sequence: TGTGCCAGCAGCTTAACGAACAGGAACACCGGGGAGCTGTTTTTT. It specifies CASSLTNRNTGELFF.

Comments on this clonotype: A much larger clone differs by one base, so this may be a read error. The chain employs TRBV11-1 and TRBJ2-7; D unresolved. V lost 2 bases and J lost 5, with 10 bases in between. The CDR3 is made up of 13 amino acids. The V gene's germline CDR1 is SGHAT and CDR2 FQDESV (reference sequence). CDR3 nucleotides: TGTGCCAGCAGCTTACCGCCAGGAGACGAGCAGTACTTC. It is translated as CASSLPPGDEQYF.

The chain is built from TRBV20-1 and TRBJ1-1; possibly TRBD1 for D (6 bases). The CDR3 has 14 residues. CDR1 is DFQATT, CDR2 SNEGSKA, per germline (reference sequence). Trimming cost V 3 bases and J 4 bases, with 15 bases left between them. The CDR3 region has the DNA TGCAGTGCTAGCTGGGGTCAAGGGGGCACTGAAGCTTTCTTT. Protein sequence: CSASWGQGGTEAFF.

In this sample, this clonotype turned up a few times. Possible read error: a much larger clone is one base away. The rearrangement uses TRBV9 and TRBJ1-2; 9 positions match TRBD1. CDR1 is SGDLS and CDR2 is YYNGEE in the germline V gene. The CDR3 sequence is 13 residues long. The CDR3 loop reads CASRGQGGYGHTF. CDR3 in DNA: TGTGCCAGCAGGGGACAGGGAGGCTATGGCCACACCTTC.

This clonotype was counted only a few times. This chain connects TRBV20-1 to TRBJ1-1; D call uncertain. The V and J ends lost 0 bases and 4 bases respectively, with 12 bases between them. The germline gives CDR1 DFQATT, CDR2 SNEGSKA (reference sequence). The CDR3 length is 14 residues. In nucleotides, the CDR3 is TGCAGTGCTAGAGATTTGCGGCGGCCCACTGAAGCTTTCTTT. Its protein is CSARDLRRPTEAFF.

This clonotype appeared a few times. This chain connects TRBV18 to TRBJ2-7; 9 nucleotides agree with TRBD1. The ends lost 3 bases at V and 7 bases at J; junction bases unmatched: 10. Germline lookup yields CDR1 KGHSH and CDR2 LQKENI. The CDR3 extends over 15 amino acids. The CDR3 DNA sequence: TGTGCCAGCTCACCCCTGGGACAGGGCGACCTGGAGCAGTACTTC. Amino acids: CASSPLGQGDLEQYF.

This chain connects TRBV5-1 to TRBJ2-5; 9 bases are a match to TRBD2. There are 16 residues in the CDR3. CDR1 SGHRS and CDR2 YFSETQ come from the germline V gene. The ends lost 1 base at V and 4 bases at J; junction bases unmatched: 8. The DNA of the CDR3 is TGCGCCAGCAGCTTGAGTTATGCGGGGGGGAGAGAGACCCAGTACTTC. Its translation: CASSLSYAGGRETQYF.

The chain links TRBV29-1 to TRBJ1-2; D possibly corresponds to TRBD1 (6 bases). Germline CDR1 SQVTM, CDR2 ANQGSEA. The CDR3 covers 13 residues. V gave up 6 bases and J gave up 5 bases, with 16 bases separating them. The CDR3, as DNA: TGCAGCGTGTCAGGGGAAAGAGGGTATGGCTACACCTTC. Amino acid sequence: CSVSGERGYGYTF.

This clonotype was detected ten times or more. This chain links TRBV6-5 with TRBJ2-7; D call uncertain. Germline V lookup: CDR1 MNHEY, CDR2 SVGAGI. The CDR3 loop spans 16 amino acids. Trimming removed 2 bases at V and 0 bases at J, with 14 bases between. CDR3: CASSYGSGRVSYEQYF. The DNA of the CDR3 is TGTGCCAGCAGTTACGGTTCCGGACGGGTCTCCTACGAGCAGTACTTC.

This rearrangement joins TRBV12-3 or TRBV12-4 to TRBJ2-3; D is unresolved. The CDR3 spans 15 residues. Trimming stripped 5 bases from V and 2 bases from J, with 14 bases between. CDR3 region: CASSVSTSHTDTQYF. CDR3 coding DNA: TGTGCCAGCAGTGTCTCGACTTCTCACACAGATACGCAGTATTTT.

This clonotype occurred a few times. CDR3 nucleotide sequence: TGTGCCAGCTCACGACGGGGGGCCGAGGAGACCCAGTACTTC. It codes for CASSRRGAEETQYF. The V gene is TRBV18, the J gene TRBJ2-5; a possible D gene is TRBD2 (7 bases). Trimming shortened V by 4 bases and J by 5 bases, and 14 bases separated the two germline ends. This CDR3 has 14 residues. Germline assignment: CDR1 KGHSH and CDR2 LQKENI.

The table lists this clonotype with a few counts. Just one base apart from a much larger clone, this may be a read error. This CDR3 reads CSAKDSIETQFF. CDR3 DNA: TGCAGTGCCAAGGACTCCATCGAGACCCAGTTCTTC. The chain recombines TRBV20-1 with TRBJ2-1; TRBD2 is a possible D gene (5 bases). V was cut by 6 bases and J by 13 bases, with 19 bases left in between. Germline CDR1 and CDR2: DFQATT and SNEGSKA (reference sequence). The CDR3 totals 12 residues.

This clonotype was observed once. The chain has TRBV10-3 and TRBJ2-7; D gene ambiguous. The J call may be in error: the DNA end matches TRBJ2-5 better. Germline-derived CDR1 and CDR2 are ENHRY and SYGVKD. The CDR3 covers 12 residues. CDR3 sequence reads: CATSFGLETQYF. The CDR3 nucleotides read TGTGCCACCTCTTTTGGATTGGAGACCCAGTACTTC.

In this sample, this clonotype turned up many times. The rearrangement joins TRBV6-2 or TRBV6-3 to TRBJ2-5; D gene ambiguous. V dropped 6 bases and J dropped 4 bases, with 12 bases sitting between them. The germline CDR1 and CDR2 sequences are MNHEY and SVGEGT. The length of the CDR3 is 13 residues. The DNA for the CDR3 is TGTGCCAGCAGAAGGGTGGACGGAGAGACCCAGTACTTC. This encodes CASRRVDGETQYF.

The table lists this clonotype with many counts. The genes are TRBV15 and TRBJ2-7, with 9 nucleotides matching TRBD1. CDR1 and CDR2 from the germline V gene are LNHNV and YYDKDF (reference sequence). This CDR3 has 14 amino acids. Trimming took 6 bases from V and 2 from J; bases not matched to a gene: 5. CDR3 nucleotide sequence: TGTGCCACCAGTAGGGACAGGGTCACCTACGAGCAGTACTTC. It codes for CATSRDRVTYEQYF.

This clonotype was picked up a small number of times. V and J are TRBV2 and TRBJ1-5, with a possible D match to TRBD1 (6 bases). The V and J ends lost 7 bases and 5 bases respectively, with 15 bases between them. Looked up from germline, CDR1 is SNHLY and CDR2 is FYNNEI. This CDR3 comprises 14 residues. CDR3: CASKGTGSYQPQHF. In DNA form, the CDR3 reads TGTGCCAGCAAGGGAACAGGGTCGTATCAGCCCCAGCATTTT.

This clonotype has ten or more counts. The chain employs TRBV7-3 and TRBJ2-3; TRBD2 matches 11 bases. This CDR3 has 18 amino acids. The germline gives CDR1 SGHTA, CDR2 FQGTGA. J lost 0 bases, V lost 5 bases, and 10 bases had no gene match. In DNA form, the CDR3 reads TGTGCCAGCAGCCCCACAGGGACTAGCGGCTTTAGCACAGATACGCAGTATTTT. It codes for CASSPTGTSGFSTDTQYF.